These T cell receptor beta chains were read from a single sample in a study of blood T cell repertoires in COVID-19. Method: immunoSEQ multiplex PCR; TCRdb's copy keeps in-frame clones and lacks some. Of roughly 350,000 clones listed, around 90% are singletons. The sequenced material came from peripheral blood. The receptor set was obtained from a woman aged 18-29 years who had recovered from COVID-19. CDR3s include the opening cysteine and the closing phenylalanine or tryptophan. D genes are given only for firm matches. Size values are once, few and many counts, or a class for expanded clones, and some rows have none.

d_gene: TRBD1
v_gene: TRBV7-2
abundance: -
j_gene: TRBJ2-3
CDR3aa: CASSLGTGLITDTQYF
CDR3nt: TGTGCCAGCAGCCTTGGGACAGGGCTAATCACAGATACGCAGTATTTT

d_gene: TRBD1
v_gene: TRBV7-6
abundance: -
j_gene: TRBJ1-5
CDR3aa: CASSLGTGVSNQPQHF
CDR3nt: TGTGCCAGCAGCTTAGGGACAGGAGTTAGCAATCAGCCCCAGCATTTT

d_gene: -
v_gene: TRBV5-1
abundance: once
j_gene: TRBJ1-1
CDR3aa: CASSLFGNTEAFF
CDR3nt: TGCGCCAGCAGCTTGTTCGGGAACACTGAAGCTTTCTTT

d_gene: TRBD2
v_gene: TRBV11-2
abundance: -
j_gene: TRBJ2-1
CDR3aa: CASSLGGTRHNEQFF
CDR3nt: TGTGCCAGCAGCTTAGGTGGGACTAGGCACAATGAGCAGTTCTTC

d_gene: TRBD2
v_gene: TRBV30
abundance: -
j_gene: TRBJ2-3
CDR3aa: CAWSIRTSGASWTQYF
CDR3nt: TGTGCCTGGAGTATCAGAACTAGCGGGGCTAGTTGGACGCAGTATTTT

d_gene: TRBD1
v_gene: TRBV13
abundance: -
j_gene: TRBJ1-2
CDR3aa: CASSLTGQSYGYTF
CDR3nt: TGTGCCAGCAGCCTAACGGGACAGAGCTATGGCTACACCTTC

d_gene: -
v_gene: TRBV11-3
abundance: -
j_gene: TRBJ2-1
CDR3aa: CASSLVQGGEQFF
CDR3nt: TGTGCCAGCAGCTTAGTTCAGGGGGGTGAGCAGTTCTTC

d_gene: TRBD2
v_gene: TRBV7-2
abundance: -
j_gene: TRBJ2-3
CDR3aa: CASSLGTSGSSTDTQYF
CDR3nt: TGTGCCAGCAGCTTGGGGACTAGCGGGAGTAGTACAGATACGCAGTATTTT

d_gene: -
v_gene: TRBV6-4
abundance: -
j_gene: TRBJ2-5
CDR3aa: CASSDSLWASQETQYF
CDR3nt: TGTGCCAGCAGTGACTCTCTTTGGGCTTCCCAAGAGACCCAGTACTTC

d_gene: -
v_gene: TRBV19
abundance: -
j_gene: TRBJ1-1
CDR3aa: CASSRTGLDTEAFF
CDR3nt: TGTGCCAGTAGTCGTACAGGGTTGGACACTGAAGCTTTCTTT

d_gene: -
v_gene: TRBV20-1
abundance: -
j_gene: TRBJ1-1
CDR3aa: CSAQGNTEAFF
CDR3nt: TGCAGTGCTCAGGGGAACACTGAAGCTTTCTTT

d_gene: TRBD2
v_gene: TRBV7-9
abundance: -
j_gene: TRBJ2-3
CDR3aa: CASSRGLAGVTDTQYF
CDR3nt: TGTGCCAGCAGCCGGGGACTAGCGGGAGTAACAGATACGCAGTATTTT

d_gene: -
v_gene: TRBV19
abundance: -
j_gene: TRBJ1-6
CDR3aa: CASSIVSRGNSPLHF
CDR3nt: TGTGCCAGTAGTATAGTATCGAGGGGGAATTCACCCCTCCACTTT

d_gene: TRBD2
v_gene: TRBV15
abundance: -
j_gene: TRBJ2-1
CDR3aa: CATSRSGSNEQFF
CDR3nt: TGTGCCACCTCCCGGAGCGGGAGTAATGAGCAGTTCTTC

d_gene: TRBD1
v_gene: TRBV19
abundance: -
j_gene: TRBJ2-3
CDR3aa: CASSIRQGAGDTQYF
CDR3nt: TGTGCCAGTAGTATTCGGCAGGGGGCCGGAGATACGCAGTATTTT

d_gene: -
v_gene: TRBV5-4
abundance: -
j_gene: TRBJ1-6
CDR3aa: CASSDAPGQASSPLHF
CDR3nt: TGTGCCAGCAGTGACGCACCGGGACAAGCGTCTTCACCCCTCCACTTT

d_gene: TRBD1
v_gene: TRBV6-5
abundance: -
j_gene: TRBJ1-1
CDR3aa: CASNDGARGPAFF
CDR3nt: TGTGCCAGCAACGATGGCGCCAGGGGGCCAGCTTTCTTT

d_gene: -
v_gene: TRBV19
abundance: -
j_gene: TRBJ1-2
CDR3aa: CASSLRTAYYGYTF
CDR3nt: TGTGCCAGTAGTCTCAGGACAGCTTATTATGGCTACACCTTC

d_gene: TRBD2
v_gene: TRBV20-1
abundance: -
j_gene: TRBJ2-2
CDR3aa: CSASSGMAGGELFF
CDR3nt: TGCAGTGCTAGTAGCGGGATGGCGGGCGGGGAGCTGTTTTTT

d_gene: TRBD1
v_gene: TRBV18
abundance: -
j_gene: TRBJ1-1
CDR3aa: CASSPNRGHTEAFF
CDR3nt: TGTGCCAGCTCTCCCAACAGGGGGCACACTGAAGCTTTCTTT

d_gene: -
v_gene: TRBV27
abundance: -
j_gene: TRBJ2-1
CDR3aa: CASSITGEYEQFF
CDR3nt: TGTGCCAGCAGTATCACAGGAGAGTACGAGCAGTTCTTC

d_gene: TRBD2
v_gene: TRBV12-5
abundance: -
j_gene: TRBJ2-5
CDR3aa: CASGSSGGGGIGTQYF
CDR3nt: TGTGCTAGTGGTTCCTCTGGCGGGGGAGGGATTGGGACCCAGTACTTC

d_gene: -
v_gene: TRBV5-1
abundance: -
j_gene: TRBJ1-1
CDR3aa: CASSFAFRGGNTEAFF
CDR3nt: TGCGCCAGCAGCTTTGCCTTTAGAGGAGGGAACACTGAAGCTTTCTTT

d_gene: TRBD1
v_gene: TRBV15
abundance: once
j_gene: TRBJ1-4
CDR3aa: CATSRGQTGPNEKLFF
CDR3nt: TGTGCCACCAGCAGAGGACAGACAGGGCCTAATGAAAAACTGTTTTTT

d_gene: TRBD1
v_gene: TRBV6-6
abundance: once
j_gene: TRBJ2-2
CDR3aa: CASSWTGRTGELFF
CDR3nt: TGTGCCAGCAGTTGGACAGGGCGGACCGGGGAGCTGTTTTTT

d_gene: -
v_gene: TRBV6-6
abundance: -
j_gene: TRBJ1-2
CDR3aa: CASSYSRGLTYGYTF
CDR3nt: TGTGCCAGCAGTTACTCGCGGGGCCTGACTTATGGCTACACCTTC

d_gene: -
v_gene: TRBV7-2
abundance: -
j_gene: TRBJ2-3
CDR3aa: CASSLDSEYTDTQYF
CDR3nt: TGTGCCAGCAGCTTAGATAGTGAATACACAGATACGCAGTATTTT

d_gene: -
v_gene: TRBV1
abundance: -
j_gene: TRBJ2-3
CDR3aa: CTSSSPSWTPTDTQYF
CDR3nt: TGCACCAGCAGCAGCCCTTCCTGGACACCCACAGATACGCAGTATTTT

d_gene: -
v_gene: TRBV27
abundance: -
j_gene: TRBJ2-5
CDR3aa: CASSFTGQETQYF
CDR3nt: TGTGCCAGCAGTTTTACCGGGCAAGAGACCCAGTACTTC

d_gene: -
v_gene: TRBV21-1
abundance: -
j_gene: TRBJ2-2
CDR3aa: CASSKDGTKHLGELFF
CDR3nt: TGTGCCAGCAGCAAAGATGGGACTAAGCACCTGGGGGAGCTGTTTTTT

d_gene: TRBD1
v_gene: TRBV5-5
abundance: -
j_gene: TRBJ2-1
CDR3aa: CASSLGQGAINEQFF
CDR3nt: TGTGCCAGCAGCTTGGGGCAGGGGGCGATAAATGAGCAGTTCTTC

d_gene: -
v_gene: TRBV5-1
abundance: -
j_gene: TRBJ2-3
CDR3aa: CASSFTLADTQYF
CDR3nt: TGCGCCAGCAGCTTCACTCTGGCAGATACGCAGTATTTT

d_gene: TRBD2
v_gene: TRBV9
abundance: -
j_gene: TRBJ2-5
CDR3aa: CASSVGLAGGGQYF
CDR3nt: TGTGCCAGCAGCGTAGGGCTAGCGGGAGGGGGCCAGTACTTC

d_gene: -
v_gene: TRBV19
abundance: -
j_gene: TRBJ2-6
CDR3aa: CASNNRGRAGANVLTF
CDR3nt: TGTGCCAGTAACAACAGGGGGAGGGCTGGGGCCAACGTCCTGACTTTC

d_gene: -
v_gene: TRBV11-2
abundance: -
j_gene: TRBJ2-2
CDR3aa: CASSGPRGNTGELFF
CDR3nt: TGTGCCAGCAGCGGCCCGAGAGGGAACACCGGGGAGCTGTTTTTT

d_gene: -
v_gene: TRBV30
abundance: -
j_gene: TRBJ1-5
CDR3aa: CAWSRGQDQPQHF
CDR3nt: TGTGCCTGGAGCCGCGGACAAGATCAGCCCCAGCATTTT